Listed here are 27 T cell receptor beta chains from one sample, sequenced in a study of blood T cells in healthy people across ages. Using a J-beta primer mix together with a sample-barcoded 5' primer, a second PCR was run for about 7 to 12 cycles. TCRdb re-called the 5' RACE reads through MiXCR, storing one row per CDR3 protein. The sample shows around 1.5 million distinct CDR3 sequences, about 43% of them seen only once. Sample: blood. Receptor source: a woman between 18 and 30 years old in good health.

V usage is TRBV7-6 and J usage is TRBJ2-6, with TRBD1 identical over 9 bases. CDR3 length equals 19 residues. Germline CDR1 SGHVS, CDR2 FNYEAQ. Unmatched junction bases numbered 9, after V lost 1 base and J lost 2 bases. The CDR3, as DNA: TGTGCCAGCAGCTTAGGAGGGACAGGGAAAAGTGCTGGGGCCAACGTCCTGACTTTC. Translation: CASSLGGTGKSAGANVLTF.

The V call is TRBV5-1, the J call TRBJ2-5; TRBD1 might be the D (5 bases). The CDR3 loop spans 13 amino acids. Trimming removed 4 bases at V and 3 bases at J, with 10 bases between. Germline V gene sequence: CDR1 SGHRS, CDR2 YFSETQ. The CDR3 coding sequence is TGCGCCAGCAGCCCGGACATCGAAGAGACCCAGTACTTC. Translating gives CASSPDIEETQYF.

This clonotype appeared a few times. V is TRBV6-6 and J is TRBJ2-7; 8 nucleotides agree with TRBD1. The junction had 9 bases not matched to a gene; V was cut back by 7 bases and J by 7 bases. Per the germline V gene, CDR1 is MNHNY and CDR2 is SVGAGI (reference sequence). The CDR3 has 13 amino acids. Here the CDR3 DNA reads TGTGCCAGCAAAGACAGGGGATTAAGGGAGCAGTACTTC. Amino acid sequence: CASKDRGLREQYF.

This clonotype has only a few counts. J is TRBJ1-2 and V is TRBV7-9; 10 nucleotides match TRBD1. The CDR3 totals 14 residues. Germline CDR1 and CDR2: SEHNR and FQNEAQ (reference sequence). The J segment lost 8 bases and the V segment lost 3 bases, leaving 6 bases of the junction unmatched. In DNA form, the CDR3 reads TGTGCCAGCAGCTTTCGACAGGGGGCGGTCGGCTACACCTTC. As protein: CASSFRQGAVGYTF.

This clonotype has just a few counts. The chain carries TRBV7-9 and TRBJ2-7; 12 bases are shared with TRBD1. The CDR3 sequence is 16 residues long. Germline V gene lookup returns CDR1 SEHNR and CDR2 FQNEAQ (reference sequence). J was trimmed by 3 bases and V by 5 bases; bases with no gene match: 8. The CDR3 region has the DNA TGTGCCAGCAGCCCAACCGGGACAGGGGGCTTCTACGAGCAGTACTTC. Residues: CASSPTGTGGFYEQYF.

There are a few counts of this clonotype. CDR3 amino acids: CASSEVGSYTDTQYF. The CDR3 region has the DNA TGTGCCAGCAGTGAAGTAGGTAGCTACACAGATACGCAGTATTTT. V gene TRBV25-1 combines with J gene TRBJ2-3, with unresolved D. This CDR3 spans 15 amino acids. With 2 bases removed from V and 2 bases from J, the gap between germline ends came to 11 bases. From germline, CDR1 is MGHDK and CDR2 SYGVNS.

In this sample, this clonotype turned up a few times. V is TRBV29-1 and J is TRBJ2-3, with D unclear. V was trimmed by 0 bases and J by 2 bases, leaving 15 bases between them. The CDR3 sequence is 16 residues long. Germline assignment: CDR1 SQVTM and CDR2 ANQGSEA. This chain's CDR3 is CSVEDRRPQYTDTQYF. The CDR3 region has the DNA TGCAGCGTTGAAGATCGTAGACCCCAATACACAGATACGCAGTATTTT.

There are a few counts of this clonotype. V gene TRBV20-1 combines with J gene TRBJ2-1, with 11 nucleotides matching TRBD2. Unmatched junction bases numbered 9, after V lost 6 bases and J lost 5 bases. Germline CDR1 DFQATT, CDR2 SNEGSKA (reference sequence). The CDR3 has 15 amino acids. CDR3 bases: TGCAGTGCAAATAGCGGGAGGGCCTCTGACAATGAGCAGTTCTTC. Translated, it gives CSANSGRASDNEQFF.

Note on this clonotype: The junction differs from germline at one of its ends, possibly a read error. This rearrangement joins TRBV12-3 or TRBV12-4 to TRBJ2-2; 8 bases are a match to TRBD2. This CDR3 region has 13 residues. This CDR3 is CASQSSGSGELFF. For the CDR3, the DNA is TGTGCCAGCCAATCTAGCGGGTCCGGAGAGCTGTTTTTT.

The chain links TRBV15 to TRBJ2-5, with D possibly TRBD1 on 6 matching bases. The DNA end lines up better with TRBJ2-7; the J call may be wrong. The CDR3 is 13 amino acids. The germline V gene encodes CDR1 LNHNV and CDR2 YYDKDF (reference sequence). The CDR3 is CATSRGTGYEQYF. CDR3 sequence (DNA): TGTGCCACCAGCAGAGGTACAGGGTACGAGCAGTACTTC.

This clonotype occurred once. The chain combines TRBV27 with TRBJ2-5; D might be TRBD1 (7 bases). The J call may be mistaken, given a closer DNA end match to TRBJ2-7. CDR3 size: 15 residues. In germline, CDR1 is MNHEY, CDR2 SMNVEV (reference sequence). For the CDR3, the DNA is TGTGCCAGCAGTCCTCGTGGGGGGACAGACTACGAGCAGTACTTC. Amino acids: CASSPRGGTDYEQYF.

Worth noting for this clonotype: Germline is not matched at one junction end, which may reflect a read error. V usage is TRBV18 and J usage is TRBJ2-1, with 12 nucleotides matching TRBD2. Germline CDR1 and CDR2: KGHSH and LQKENI. This CDR3 contains 14 residues. CDR3 amino acids: CANSPGLAGQEKFF. The CDR3 nucleotides read TGTGCCAACTCACCGGGACTAGCGGGTCAGGAGAAGTTCTTC. Looking up the rest from reference TRBV18 and TRBJ2-1 gives the full variable domain: NAGVMQNPRHLVRRRGQEARLRCSPMKGHSHVYWYRQLPEEGLKFMVYLQKENIIDESGMPKERFSAEFPKEGPSILRIQQVVRGDSAAYFCANSPGLAGQEKFFGPGTRLTVL.

This clonotype was observed a single time. This chain connects TRBV10-3 to TRBJ1-2, with a weak D call TRBD1 (6 bases). The V end lost 10 bases, the J end lost 7 bases, and 22 bases lay between the germline ends. CDR1 is ENHRY, CDR2 SYGVKD, per germline. The CDR3 has 14 residues. For the CDR3, the DNA is TGTGCCACCCCGGTAGGGGGACGCCGCTGTGGCTACACCTTC. Amino acid sequence: CATPVGGRRCGYTF.

J is TRBJ2-7 and V is TRBV20-1; TRBD2 is a possible D gene (6 bases). Trimming left V 2 bases short and J 0 bases short, with 11 bases between. Looked up from germline, CDR1 is DFQATT and CDR2 is SNEGSKA (reference sequence). The CDR3 extends over 14 amino acids. CDR3 sequence reads: CSARQAGSSYEQYF. CDR3 DNA sequence: TGCAGTGCTAGACAGGCGGGGAGCTCCTACGAGCAGTACTTC.

V is TRBV4-2 and J is TRBJ2-7, with TRBD2 identical over 8 bases. J lost 2 bases, V lost 0 bases, and 9 bases had no gene match. Germline CDR1 reads LGHNA; CDR2 reads YNFKEQ. This CDR3 is built from 17 residues. The CDR3 sequence: CASSQDLAGLTTYEQYF. CDR3 nucleotide sequence: TGTGCCAGCAGCCAAGATCTAGCGGGCCTCACCACCTACGAGCAGTACTTC.

The chain is built from TRBV5-1 and TRBJ2-6; maybe TRBD1 (5 bases). The CDR3 length is 18 residues. Looked up from germline, CDR1 is SGHRS and CDR2 is YFSETQ. V was pared by 5 bases and J by 0 bases, with 18 bases between. The CDR3 here is CASSSREGSYSGANVLTF. CDR3 nucleotide sequence: TGCGCCAGCAGTTCCAGGGAAGGCTCTTACTCTGGGGCCAACGTCCTGACTTTC.

The chain couples TRBV5-6 to TRBJ1-4; D possibly corresponds to TRBD1 (5 bases). Germline values: CDR1 SGHDT, CDR2 YYEEEE. There are 14 residues in the CDR3. V shed 4 bases and J shed 2 bases, with 9 bases lying between them. CDR3 DNA sequence: TGTGCCAGCAGCGGGTCAGGGACTAATGAAAAACTGTTTTTT. Protein sequence: CASSGSGTNEKLFF.

Only a few counts were recorded for this clonotype. The chain has TRBV12-3 or TRBV12-4 and TRBJ1-2; TRBD1 matches at 7 bases. Trimming took 1 base from V and 3 from J; bases not matched to a gene: 8. The CDR3 is 16 amino acids. The CDR3 protein is CASSLGAGGTYYGYTF. CDR3 sequence (DNA): TGTGCCAGCAGTTTAGGAGCAGGGGGGACATACTATGGCTACACCTTC.

The chain has TRBV20-1 and TRBJ2-3; possible D gene TRBD2, 6 bases. In germline, CDR1 is DFQATT, CDR2 SNEGSKA (reference sequence). The V end was cut by 2 bases, the J end by 5 bases, with 14 bases between. The CDR3 totals 14 residues. This chain's CDR3 is CSARQPRAGDTQYF. The CDR3 bases are TGCAGTGCTAGACAACCCCGAGCGGGAGATACGCAGTATTTT.

The chain combines TRBV28 with TRBJ2-1, with D uncertain. The CDR3 spans 12 residues. Germline CDR1 reads MDHEN; CDR2 reads SYDVKM. V lost 5 bases and J lost 9, with 11 bases in between. The CDR3 nucleotides are TGTGCCAGCAGTCCTGCCCTAGGTGAGCAGTTCTTC. It yields the protein CASSPALGEQFF.

CDR3 nucleotides: TGTGCCAGCAGTCCGGACTACCGGAACAATGAGCAGTTCTTC. It translates to CASSPDYRNNEQFF. The rearrangement joins TRBV27 to TRBJ2-1, with a possible D match to TRBD2 (6 bases). Germline values: CDR1 MNHEY, CDR2 SMNVEV (reference sequence). Trimming took off 5 bases at V and 5 bases at J, with 13 bases between the two ends. The CDR3 is 14 residues long.

This clonotype was observed a handful of times. J is TRBJ1-4 and V is TRBV28; the D is unclear. V was cut by 5 bases and J by 8 bases, with 9 bases left in between. This CDR3 comprises 12 residues. Germline V lookup: CDR1 MDHEN, CDR2 SYDVKM. CDR3 in amino acids: CASSIRGEKLFF. CDR3 bases: TGTGCCAGCAGTATACGTGGGGAAAAACTGTTTTTT.

This clonotype showed up just a few times. This chain connects TRBV6-6 to TRBJ2-3; 7 bases agree with TRBD1. The V segment lost 0 bases and the J segment 6 bases; nucleotides outside the gene matches: 9. The CDR3 sequence is 16 residues long. Looked up from germline, CDR1 is MNHNY and CDR2 is SVGAGI (reference sequence). In DNA form, the CDR3 reads TGTGCCAGCAGTTACTCGATCCAGGGGGTAGCGGATACGCAGTATTTT. It translates to CASSYSIQGVADTQYF.

V usage is TRBV12-3 or TRBV12-4 and J usage is TRBJ2-4, with D possibly being TRBD1 (5 bases). The DNA end favors TRBJ2-7, so the J call may be wrong. The CDR3 has 15 amino acids. The CDR3 loop reads CASSFVSGFAYEQYF. For the CDR3, the DNA is TGTGCCAGCAGTTTTGTCTCAGGGTTCGCCTACGAGCAGTACTTC.

This clonotype has ten or more counts. This chain connects TRBV27 to TRBJ2-7; 7 positions match TRBD1. V was pared by 8 bases and J by 3 bases, with 10 bases of the junction left unmatched. The germline gives CDR1 MNHEY, CDR2 SMNVEV (reference sequence). The CDR3 extends over 14 amino acids. The CDR3 reads CASRRKGAFYEQYF. As DNA, the CDR3 is TGTGCCAGCCGTCGGAAGGGGGCGTTCTACGAGCAGTACTTC.

As DNA, the CDR3 is TGTGCCAGCAGCGAGACCTACTTGAACACTGAAGCTTTCTTT. Translation gives CASSETYLNTEAFF. This sequence joins TRBV14 and TRBJ1-1; no clear D gene. The CDR3 runs 14 residues. The V and J ends lost 5 bases and 0 bases respectively, with 10 bases between them. CDR1 SGHDN and CDR2 FVKESK come from the germline V gene.

CDR3 region: CASSQEPSGVYNEQFF. In DNA, the CDR3 is TGTGCCAGCAGCCAAGAACCTAGCGGGGTTTACAATGAGCAGTTCTTC. V and J are TRBV4-2 and TRBJ2-1; 9 bases map to TRBD2. This CDR3 region has 16 residues. The trim removed 0 bases at V and 4 bases at J, leaving 4 bases unmatched. The germline gives CDR1 LGHNA, CDR2 YNFKEQ.